The next 14 T cell receptor beta chains were all read from a single sample in a study of blood T cell repertoires in COVID-19 (dated by TCRdb to 2020 to 2022). The receptor library was made with the immunoSEQ multiplex PCR assay. In its TCRdb copy, this immuneACCESS table keeps in-frame sequences only and misses some clones. Where compared with another copy, unresolved V genes explain less than half of these, and the others have no known cause. This sample lists about 190,000 clones; about 85% were detected once. The leading ten clones occupy around 1.2% of the sample. What was sequenced was peripheral blood. The receptors derive from a man aged 25-40 years with acute or convalescent COVID-19.

The CDR3 here is CASSFSGSIAKNIQYF. The CDR3 DNA is TGTGCCAGCAGCTTTAGCGGGAGTATAGCCAAAAACATTCAGTACTTC. V usage is TRBV7-9 and J usage is TRBJ2-4, with TRBD2 matching 9 bases. V lost 3 bases to trimming and J lost 0 bases; unmatched junction nucleotides: 3. The CDR3 is 16 residues long. From germline, CDR1 is SEHNR and CDR2 FQNEAQ (reference sequence).

This chain joins TRBV5-4 and TRBJ1-6, with TRBD1 identical over 8 bases. Germline V gene sequence: CDR1 SGHNT, CDR2 YYREEE (reference sequence). The CDR3 runs 14 residues. Trimming cost V 7 bases and J 5 bases; bases outside gene matches: 5. The CDR3 reads CASGGQGDNSPLHF. The CDR3 DNA is TGTGCCAGCGGCGGACAGGGAGATAATTCACCCCTCCACTTT. Looking up the rest from reference TRBV5-4 and TRBJ1-6 gives the full variable domain: ETGVTQSPTHLIKTRGQQVTLRCSSQSGHNTVSWYQQALGQGPQFIFQYYREEENGRGNFPPRFSGLQFPNYSSELNVNALELDDSALYLCASGGQGDNSPLHFGNGTRLTVT.

The rearrangement joins TRBV28 to TRBJ2-7; TRBD1 matches 11 bases. Trimming took 5 bases from V and 5 from J; bases not matched to a gene: 2. Germline V gives CDR1 MDHEN, CDR2 SYDVKM. The CDR3 is 13 amino acids. The CDR3 region is CASSRDRGNEQYF. The CDR3 DNA sequence: TGTGCCAGCAGTAGGGACAGGGGGAACGAGCAGTACTTC.

The V and J genes are TRBV5-1 and TRBJ2-3, with 7 positions matching TRBD2. V lost 4 bases and J lost 5; bases outside the gene matches: 4. The germline V gene has CDR1 SGHRS and CDR2 YFSETQ. There are 13 residues in the CDR3. The CDR3 protein is CASSGGDRDTQYF. Written as DNA, the CDR3 is TGCGCCAGCAGCGGGGGGGATAGAGATACGCAGTATTTT. Combining the CDR3 with reference TRBV5-1 and TRBJ2-3 gives the whole variable domain KAGVTQTPRYLIKTRGQQVTLSCSPISGHRSVSWYQQTPGQGLQFLFEYFSETQRNKGNFPGRFSGRQFSNSRSEMNVSTLELGDSALYLCASSGGDRDTQYFGPGTRLTVL.

The chain recombines TRBV4-1 with TRBJ1-1; D remains ambiguous. CDR3 size: 14 residues. V was clipped by 3 bases and J by 5 bases, with 13 bases between them. The germline V gene encodes CDR1 MGHRA and CDR2 YSYEKL. The CDR3 sequence is CASSQDVGGTEAFF. CDR3 DNA sequence: TGCGCCAGCAGCCAGGACGTCGGAGGGACTGAAGCTTTCTTT.

V gene TRBV12-5 combines with J gene TRBJ1-1, with D uncertain. Trimming removed 5 bases at V and 2 bases at J, with 12 bases between. CDR3 length equals 14 residues. From germline, CDR1 is LGHNT and CDR2 FRNRAP. CDR3 region: CASGGGERNTEAFF. DNA for the CDR3: TGTGCTAGTGGTGGCGGGGAACGCAACACTGAAGCTTTCTTT.

A note on this clone: The sample contains more than one DNA sequence encoding this CDR3. This sequence joins TRBV27 and TRBJ1-5; TRBD1 matches 9 bases. Germline CDR1 MNHEY, CDR2 SMNVEV (reference sequence). V trimming: 5 bases; J trimming: 2 bases; junction bases outside the gene matches: 4. The CDR3 runs 15 residues. The CDR3 nucleotides read TGTGCCAGCAGTCCGGACAGGGGTGGCAATCAGCCCCAGCATTTT. This gives the protein CASSPDRGGNQPQHF.

This rearrangement joins TRBV5-5 to TRBJ2-3, with TRBD1 identical over 10 bases. V trimming: 5 bases; J trimming: 2 bases; junction bases outside the gene matches: 8. This CDR3 is built from 16 residues. Germline V lookup: CDR1 SGHKS, CDR2 YYEKEE (reference sequence). The CDR3 nucleotides read TGTGCCAGCAGGGAATGGACAGGGGGTTTCACAGATACGCAGTATTTT. It is translated as CASREWTGGFTDTQYF. Complete variable domain (other parts from reference TRBV5-5 and TRBJ2-3): DAGVTQSPTHLIKTRGQQVTLRCSPISGHKSVSWYQQVLGQGPQFIFQYYEKEERGRGNFPDRFSARQFPNYSSELNVNALLLGDSALYLCASREWTGGFTDTQYFGPGTRLTVL.

The chain joins TRBV7-9 to TRBJ1-1; D call uncertain. Trimming shortened V by 6 bases and J by 5 bases, and 10 bases separated the two germline ends. Germline lookup yields CDR1 SEHNR and CDR2 FQNEAQ (reference sequence). The CDR3 runs to 12 residues. CDR3 loop: CASSFGSTEAFF. For the CDR3, the DNA is TGTGCCAGCAGTTTCGGTTCTACTGAAGCTTTCTTT.

The chain couples TRBV7-8 to TRBJ2-7, with 7 positions matching TRBD1. Per the germline V gene, CDR1 is SGHVS and CDR2 is FQNEAQ. The CDR3 is 13 residues long. With 5 bases clipped from V and 4 bases from J, the junction kept 5 bases outside the gene matches. The CDR3 here is CASSPGTVYEQYF. CDR3 nucleotides: TGTGCCAGCAGCCCCGGGACAGTTTACGAGCAGTACTTC.

The V and J genes are TRBV4-1 and TRBJ1-6; D remains unclear. Trimming took 3 bases from V and 19 from J, leaving 25 bases between them. The CDR3 is made up of 15 amino acids. Germline CDR1 and CDR2: MGHRA and YSYEKL. The CDR3: CASSHPAKGEPKLHF. DNA of the CDR3: TGCGCCAGCAGCCACCCCGCGAAGGGAGAACCAAAGCTTCACTTT.

This chain uses TRBV21-1 with TRBJ1-4; the tabulated D call, TRBD1, remains unverified against the DNA. TRBV21-1 is flagged as a pseudogene. The CDR3 runs 15 residues. CDR3 DNA: TGTGCCAGCAGCAAAGCTGGCCGACAGGGGATTAAACTGTTTTTT. Its translation is CASSKAGRQGIKLFF.

This rearrangement joins TRBV5-1 to TRBJ2-5; a weak D match, TRBD2 (6 bases). Deletions cut 7 bases from V and 5 bases from J, with 6 bases between. The CDR3 sequence is 10 residues long. In germline, CDR1 is SGHRS, CDR2 YFSETQ. In DNA, the CDR3 is TGCGCCAGCGGGGGGGAGACCCAGTACTTC. Translating gives CASGGETQYF. Full variable domain (rest looked up from reference TRBV5-1 and TRBJ2-5): KAGVTQTPRYLIKTRGQQVTLSCSPISGHRSVSWYQQTPGQGLQFLFEYFSETQRNKGNFPGRFSGRQFSNSRSEMNVSTLELGDSALYLCASGGETQYFGPGTRLLVL.

This clone turned up a few times. J is TRBJ1-4 and V is TRBV4-1, with no clear D. Trimming pared 4 bases from V and 8 bases from J, leaving 20 bases between. The V gene's germline CDR1 is MGHRA and CDR2 YSYEKL. The CDR3 totals 16 residues. CDR3 amino acids: CASSPRFRGKEEKLFF. In DNA, the CDR3 is TGCGCCAGCAGCCCACGGTTTCGGGGTAAGGAGGAAAAACTGTTTTTT.